A selection of T cell receptor beta chains follows, all from one sample in a study of OX40 agonist ivuxolimab in advanced cancers. Here immunoSEQ multiplex PCR was the method, and the copy in TCRdb shows in-frame clones only, minus some. The sample contains 83,000 or so clones, around four fifths of which appear only once. This specimen was CD4+ or CD8+ T cells sorted from blood, taken in a trial of the OX40 agonist ivuxolimab. The receptors originated from an adult with an advanced solid tumor such as melanoma, head and neck, liver or kidney cancer. Both conserved end residues are part of each CDR3. The D gene is left open where the match is weak.

V gene	J gene	D gene	CDR3 DNA	CDR3 protein
TRBV9	TRBJ2-3	.	TGTGCCAGCAGCGTCGCGGGGAGCACAGATACGCAGTATTTT	CASSVAGSTDTQYF
TRBV7-9	TRBJ1-1	.	TGTGCCAGCAGCGCACAGCCGAACACTGAAGCTTTCTTT	CASSAQPNTEAFF
TRBV19	TRBJ2-2	TRBD1	TGTGCCAGTAGTACCTCCGGGACAGGTTTTTTGGGGGAGCTGTTTTTT	CASSTSGTGFLGELFF
TRBV7-2	TRBJ1-1	TRBD1	TGTGCCAGCAGTGCGGGACAGGCCATGAACACTGAAGCTTTCTTT	CASSAGQAMNTEAFF
TRBV2	TRBJ1-1	.	TGTGCCAGCAGGTTCGAGGGAGACACTGAAGCTTTCTTT	CASRFEGDTEAFF
TRBV29-1	TRBJ2-1	.	TGCAGCGTCTGGGGGGACAGTCCCAACCGAAATGAGCAGTTCTTC	CSVWGDSPNRNEQFF
TRBV12-5	TRBJ1-2	TRBD1	TGTGCTAGTGGTGAGGACAGGGGGCAGGACTACACCTTC	CASGEDRGQDYTF
TRBV10-3	TRBJ2-3	.	TGTGCCAGCTCGATGAGGGGCGAATCTAGCACAGATACGCAGTATTTT	CASSMRGESSTDTQYF
TRBV5-5	TRBJ1-4	.	TGTGCCAGCAGCCCGTACGGGGGGGAAAAACTGTTTTTT	CASSPYGGEKLFF
TRBV7-3	TRBJ2-3	.	TGTGCCAGCAGCCTCCCTTCAGGGGATACGCAGTATTTT	CASSLPSGDTQYF
TRBV7-2	TRBJ2-3	TRBD2	TGTGCCAGCAGCGTCGGGACTAGCGGGGGGGCTACGCAGTATTTT	CASSVGTSGGATQYF
TRBV11-3	TRBJ2-7	TRBD1	TGTGCCAGCAGCCCCAGACAGGGGGCGGGTGAGCAGTACTTC	CASSPRQGAGEQYF
TRBV29-1	TRBJ1-3	.	TGCAGCGTTGAAGATTACGGGTTTGCAGGAAACACCATATATTTT	CSVEDYGFAGNTIYF
TRBV7-9	TRBJ2-1	TRBD2	TGTGCCAGCAGCTTAGGTACTAGCGGGAGGCCCCGGTTCTTC	CASSLGTSGRPRFF
TRBV5-1	TRBJ2-5	.	TGCGCCAGCAGCCCACTAAGGCCCCAAGAGACCCAGTACTTC	CASSPLRPQETQYF
TRBV15	TRBJ1-5	.	TGTGCCACCAGCAGTAGCGCAGGGCTGAACCAGCCCCAGCATTTT	CATSSSAGLNQPQHF